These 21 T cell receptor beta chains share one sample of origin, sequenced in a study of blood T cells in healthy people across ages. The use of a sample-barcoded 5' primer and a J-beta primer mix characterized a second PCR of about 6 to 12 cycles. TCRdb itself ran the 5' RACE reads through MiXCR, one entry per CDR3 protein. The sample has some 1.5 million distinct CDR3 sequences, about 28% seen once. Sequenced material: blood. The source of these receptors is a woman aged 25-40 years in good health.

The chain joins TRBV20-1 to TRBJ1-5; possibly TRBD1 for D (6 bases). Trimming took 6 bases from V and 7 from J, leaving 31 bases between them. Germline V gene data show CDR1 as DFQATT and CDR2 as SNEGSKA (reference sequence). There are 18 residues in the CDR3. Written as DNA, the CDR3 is TGCAGTGCCCAGAGAGGTTTTAGGGGCAGGGGTTTGGGGCAGCCCCAGCATTTT. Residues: CSAQRGFRGRGLGQPQHF.

The CDR3 sequence is CASSDLGQVSANVLTF. Written as DNA, the CDR3 is TGTGCCAGCAGTGACCTGGGGCAAGTCTCGGCCAACGTCCTGACTTTC. The chain couples TRBV2 to TRBJ2-6; D is possibly TRBD1 (5 bases). Per the germline V gene, CDR1 is SNHLY and CDR2 is FYNNEI. The CDR3 length is 16 residues. V was cut by 3 bases and J by 6 bases, with 15 bases left in between.

The CDR3 region has the DNA TGCAGCGTGGGAGGGGCAGACACTGAAGCTTTCTTT. Amino acids: CSVGGADTEAFF. The chain combines TRBV29-1 with TRBJ1-1; perhaps TRBD1 as D (5 bases). This CDR3 has 12 residues. V was pared by 6 bases and J by 3 bases, with 11 bases between. CDR1 is SQVTM and CDR2 is ANQGSEA in the germline V gene.

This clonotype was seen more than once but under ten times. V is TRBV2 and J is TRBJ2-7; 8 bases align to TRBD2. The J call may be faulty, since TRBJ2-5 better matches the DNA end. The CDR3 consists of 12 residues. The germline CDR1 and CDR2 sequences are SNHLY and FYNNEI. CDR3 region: CALIRGGETQYF. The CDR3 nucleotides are TGTGCCCTGATTCGGGGGGGAGAGACCCAGTACTTC.

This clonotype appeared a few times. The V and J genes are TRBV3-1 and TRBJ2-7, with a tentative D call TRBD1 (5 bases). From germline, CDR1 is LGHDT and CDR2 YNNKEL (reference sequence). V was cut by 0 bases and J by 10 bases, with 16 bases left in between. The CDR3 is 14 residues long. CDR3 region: CASSQDRTSAAQYF. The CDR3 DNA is TGTGCCAGCAGCCAAGATCGGACATCGGCGGCCCAGTACTTC.

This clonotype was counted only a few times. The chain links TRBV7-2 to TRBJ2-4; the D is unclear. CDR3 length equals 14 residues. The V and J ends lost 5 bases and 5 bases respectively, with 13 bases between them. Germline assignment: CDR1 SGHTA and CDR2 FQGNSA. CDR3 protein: CASSQKGLENIQYF. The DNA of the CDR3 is TGTGCCAGCAGCCAAAAGGGCCTGGAAAACATTCAGTACTTC.

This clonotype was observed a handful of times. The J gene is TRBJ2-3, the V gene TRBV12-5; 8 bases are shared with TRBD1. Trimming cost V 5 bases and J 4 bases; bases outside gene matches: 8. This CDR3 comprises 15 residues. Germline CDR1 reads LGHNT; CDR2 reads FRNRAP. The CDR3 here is CASGLGQDPPDTQYF. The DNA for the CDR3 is TGTGCTAGTGGTCTGGGACAGGATCCCCCAGATACGCAGTATTTT.

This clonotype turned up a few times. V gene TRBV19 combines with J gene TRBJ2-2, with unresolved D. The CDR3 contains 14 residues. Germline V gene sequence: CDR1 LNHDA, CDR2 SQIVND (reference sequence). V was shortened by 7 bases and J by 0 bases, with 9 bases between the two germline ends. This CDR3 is CASNPDANTGELFF. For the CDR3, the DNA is TGTGCCAGTAATCCGGACGCGAACACCGGGGAGCTGTTTTTT.

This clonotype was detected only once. CDR3 coding DNA: TGTGCCAGCACCCCTATGGGGGGGCTTGGCTACACCTTC. Its translation: CASTPMGGLGYTF. The chain carries TRBV28 and TRBJ1-2, with D maybe TRBD1 (6 bases). Germline assignment: CDR1 MDHEN and CDR2 SYDVKM. V shed 7 bases and J shed 7 bases, with 16 bases lying between them. The CDR3 extends over 13 amino acids.

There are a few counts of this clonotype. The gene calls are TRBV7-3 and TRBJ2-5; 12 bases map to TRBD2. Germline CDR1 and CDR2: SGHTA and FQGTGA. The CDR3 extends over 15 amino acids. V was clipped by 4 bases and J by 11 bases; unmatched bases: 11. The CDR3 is CASSYGLAGLGEQYF. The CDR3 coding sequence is TGTGCCAGCAGCTACGGACTAGCGGGGTTAGGAGAGCAGTACTTC.

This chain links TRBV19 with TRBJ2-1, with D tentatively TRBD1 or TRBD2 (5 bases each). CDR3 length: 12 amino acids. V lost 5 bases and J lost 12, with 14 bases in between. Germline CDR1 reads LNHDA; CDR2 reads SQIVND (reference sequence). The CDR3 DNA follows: TGTGCCAGTAGTGTAAGGGACGCGCGGCAGTTCTTC. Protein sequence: CASSVRDARQFF.

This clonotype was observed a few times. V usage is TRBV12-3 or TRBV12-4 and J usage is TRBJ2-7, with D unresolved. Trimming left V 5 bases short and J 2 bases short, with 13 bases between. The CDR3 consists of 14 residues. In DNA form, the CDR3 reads TGTGCCAGCAGTCAGTCGGGCACTACCTACGAGCAGTACTTC. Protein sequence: CASSQSGTTYEQYF.

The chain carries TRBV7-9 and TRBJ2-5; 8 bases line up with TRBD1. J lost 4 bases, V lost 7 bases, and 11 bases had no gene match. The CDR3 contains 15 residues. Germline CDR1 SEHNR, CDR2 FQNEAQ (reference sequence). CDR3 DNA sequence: TGTGCCAGCATCACCTCGGACAGGGCCCTAGAGACCCAGTACTTC. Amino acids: CASITSDRALETQYF.

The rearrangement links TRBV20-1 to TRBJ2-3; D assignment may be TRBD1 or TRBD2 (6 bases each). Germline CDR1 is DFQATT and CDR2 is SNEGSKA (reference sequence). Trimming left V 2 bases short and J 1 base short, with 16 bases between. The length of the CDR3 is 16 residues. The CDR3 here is CSARYREVVGTDTQYF. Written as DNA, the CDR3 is TGCAGTGCTAGATACAGGGAGGTGGTGGGCACAGATACGCAGTATTTT.

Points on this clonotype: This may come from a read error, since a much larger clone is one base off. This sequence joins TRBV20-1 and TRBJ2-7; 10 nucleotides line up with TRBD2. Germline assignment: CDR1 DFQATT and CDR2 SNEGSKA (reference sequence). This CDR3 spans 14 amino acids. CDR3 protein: CNATGTSATYEQYF. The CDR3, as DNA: TGCAATGCAACCGGGACTAGCGCTACCTACGAGCAGTACTTC.

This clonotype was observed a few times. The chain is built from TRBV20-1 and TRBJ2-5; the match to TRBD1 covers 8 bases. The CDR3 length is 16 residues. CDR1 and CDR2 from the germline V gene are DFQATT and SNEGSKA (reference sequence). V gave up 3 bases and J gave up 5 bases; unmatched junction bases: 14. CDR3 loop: CSARKDRALLRETQYF. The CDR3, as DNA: TGCAGTGCTAGGAAGGACAGGGCTTTGCTGAGGGAGACCCAGTACTTC.

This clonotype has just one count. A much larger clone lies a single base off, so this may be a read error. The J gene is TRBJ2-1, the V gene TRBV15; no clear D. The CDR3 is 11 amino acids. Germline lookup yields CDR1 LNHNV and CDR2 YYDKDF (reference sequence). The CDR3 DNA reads TGTGCCATCAGCTCGGACAATGAGCAGTTCTTC. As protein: CAISSDNEQFF.

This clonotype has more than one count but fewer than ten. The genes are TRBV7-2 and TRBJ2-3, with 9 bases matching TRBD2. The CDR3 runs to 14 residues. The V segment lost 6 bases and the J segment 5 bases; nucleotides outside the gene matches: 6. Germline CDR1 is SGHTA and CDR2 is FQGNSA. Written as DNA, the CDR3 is TGTGCCAGCAGTGTAGCGGGAGTGGAAGATACGCAGTATTTT. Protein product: CASSVAGVEDTQYF.

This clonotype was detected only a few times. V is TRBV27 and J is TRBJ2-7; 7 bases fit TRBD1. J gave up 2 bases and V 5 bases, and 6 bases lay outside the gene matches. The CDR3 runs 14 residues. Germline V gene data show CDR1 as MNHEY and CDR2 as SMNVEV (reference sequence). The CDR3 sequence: CASSPWDSTYEQYF. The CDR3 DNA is TGTGCCAGCAGTCCTTGGGACAGTACCTACGAGCAGTACTTC.

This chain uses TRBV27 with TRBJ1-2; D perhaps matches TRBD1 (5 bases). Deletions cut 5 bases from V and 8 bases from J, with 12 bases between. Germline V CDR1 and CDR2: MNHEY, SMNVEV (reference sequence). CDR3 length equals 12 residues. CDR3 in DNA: TGTGCCAGCAGTCCTATCGGGGACGGCTACACCTTC. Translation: CASSPIGDGYTF.

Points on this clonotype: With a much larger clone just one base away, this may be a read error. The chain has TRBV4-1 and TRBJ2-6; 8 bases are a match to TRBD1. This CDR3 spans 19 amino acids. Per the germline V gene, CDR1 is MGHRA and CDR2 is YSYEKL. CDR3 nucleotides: TGCGCCAGCAGCCAAGATCGACAGGGGACGAATTCTGGGGCCAACGTCCGGACTTTC. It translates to CASSQDRQGTNSGANVRTF.